This T cell receptor (beta chain) comes out of a study of T cells in Graves' hyperthyroidism and ophthalmopathy. General observations from the study: Most clonotypes expanded in the thyroid (above 0.001) were also present in blood. Separation of ophthalmopathy from stable hyperthyroidism was achieved by a 13 V-J model. A median around 5.9 months before onset, the model predicted ophthalmopathy.

There were TCR beta CDR3 regions amplified from RNA transcripts. With the HTBI primer set, the TCR CDR3 went through a first round of RT-PCR. TCRdb re-derived calls from the multiplex PCR reads in MiXCR, one entry per CDR3 protein. The table has a few hundred thousand distinct CDR3 sequences, around 13% seen once. This clonotype was detected ten times or more. Its antigen remains unknown. Germline lookup yields CDR1 SGHRS and CDR2 YFSETQ. V trimming: 2 bases; J trimming: 7 bases; junction bases outside the gene matches: 9. The CDR3 covers 15 residues. For the diagnoses, clinical symptoms, serum thyroxine and TRAb, thyroid ultrasound and orbital computed tomography were used.

Sequencing input: blood. The source is a woman between 25 and 40 years old with Graves' hyperthyroidism that later progressed to Graves' ophthalmopathy. The J gene is TRBJ2-1, the V gene TRBV5-1; 7 nucleotides align to TRBD1. The CDR3 sequence: CASSLNAGGGNEQFF. Here the CDR3 DNA reads TGCGCCAGCAGCTTAAACGCAGGGGGTGGGAATGAGCAGTTCTTC.